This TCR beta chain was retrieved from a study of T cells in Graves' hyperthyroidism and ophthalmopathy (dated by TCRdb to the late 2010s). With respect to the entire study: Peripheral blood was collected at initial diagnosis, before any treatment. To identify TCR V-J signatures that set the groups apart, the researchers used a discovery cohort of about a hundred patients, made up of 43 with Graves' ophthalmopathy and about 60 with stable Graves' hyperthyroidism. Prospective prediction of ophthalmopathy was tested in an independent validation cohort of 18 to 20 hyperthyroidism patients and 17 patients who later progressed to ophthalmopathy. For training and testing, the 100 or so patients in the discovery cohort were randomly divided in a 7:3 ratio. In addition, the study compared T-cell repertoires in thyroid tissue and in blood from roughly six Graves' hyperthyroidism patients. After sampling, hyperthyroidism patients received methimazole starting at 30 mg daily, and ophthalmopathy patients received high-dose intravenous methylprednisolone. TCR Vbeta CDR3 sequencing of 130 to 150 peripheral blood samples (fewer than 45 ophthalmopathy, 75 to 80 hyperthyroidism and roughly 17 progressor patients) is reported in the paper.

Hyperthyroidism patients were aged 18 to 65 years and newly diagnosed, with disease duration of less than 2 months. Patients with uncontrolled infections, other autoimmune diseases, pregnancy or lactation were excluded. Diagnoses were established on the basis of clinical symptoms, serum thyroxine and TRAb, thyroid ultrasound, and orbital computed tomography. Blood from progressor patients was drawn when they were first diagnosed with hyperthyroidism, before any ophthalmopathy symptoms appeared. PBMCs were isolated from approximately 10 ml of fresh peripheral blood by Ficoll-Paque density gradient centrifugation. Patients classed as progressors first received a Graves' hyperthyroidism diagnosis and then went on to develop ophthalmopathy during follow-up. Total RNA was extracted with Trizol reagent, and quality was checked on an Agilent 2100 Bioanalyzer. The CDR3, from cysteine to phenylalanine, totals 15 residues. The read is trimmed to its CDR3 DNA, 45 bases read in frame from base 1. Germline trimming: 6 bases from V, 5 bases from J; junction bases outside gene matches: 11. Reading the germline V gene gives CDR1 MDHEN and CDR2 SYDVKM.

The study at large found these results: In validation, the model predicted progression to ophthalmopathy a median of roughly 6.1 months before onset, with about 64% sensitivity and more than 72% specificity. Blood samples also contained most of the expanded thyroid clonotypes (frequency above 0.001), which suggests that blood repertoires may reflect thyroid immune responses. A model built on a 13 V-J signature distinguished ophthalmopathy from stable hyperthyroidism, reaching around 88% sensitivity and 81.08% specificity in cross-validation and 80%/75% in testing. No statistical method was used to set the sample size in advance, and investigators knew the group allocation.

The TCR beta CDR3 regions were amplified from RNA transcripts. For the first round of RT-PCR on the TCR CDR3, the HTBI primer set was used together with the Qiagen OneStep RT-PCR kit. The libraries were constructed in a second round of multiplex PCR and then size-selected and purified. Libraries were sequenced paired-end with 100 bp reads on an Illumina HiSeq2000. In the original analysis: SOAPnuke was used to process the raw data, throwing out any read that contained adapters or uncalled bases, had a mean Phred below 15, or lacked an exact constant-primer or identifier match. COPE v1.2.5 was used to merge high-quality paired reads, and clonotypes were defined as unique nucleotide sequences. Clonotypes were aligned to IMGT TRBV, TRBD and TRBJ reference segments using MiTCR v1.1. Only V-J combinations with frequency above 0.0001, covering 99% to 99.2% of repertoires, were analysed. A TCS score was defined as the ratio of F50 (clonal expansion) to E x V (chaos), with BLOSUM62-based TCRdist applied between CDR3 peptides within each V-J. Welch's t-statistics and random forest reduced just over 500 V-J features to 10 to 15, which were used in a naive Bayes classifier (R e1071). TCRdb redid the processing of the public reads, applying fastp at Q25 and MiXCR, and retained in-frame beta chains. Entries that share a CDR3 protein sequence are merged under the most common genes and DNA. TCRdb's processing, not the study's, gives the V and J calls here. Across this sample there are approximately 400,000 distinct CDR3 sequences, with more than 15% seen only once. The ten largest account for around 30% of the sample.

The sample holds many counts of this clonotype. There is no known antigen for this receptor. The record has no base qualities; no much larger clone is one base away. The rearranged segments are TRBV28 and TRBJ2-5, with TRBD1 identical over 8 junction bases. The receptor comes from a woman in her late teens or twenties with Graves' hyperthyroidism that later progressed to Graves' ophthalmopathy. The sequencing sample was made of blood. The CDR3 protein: CASRPDRQGLETQYF. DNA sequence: TGTGCCAGCAGACCCGATCGACAGGGGCTGGAGACCCAGTACTTC. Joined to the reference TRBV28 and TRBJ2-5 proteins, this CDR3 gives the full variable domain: DVKVTQSSRYLVKRTGEKVFLECVQDMDHENMFWYRQDPGLGLRLIYFSYDVKMKEKGDIPEGYSVSREKKERFSLILESASTNQTSMYLCASRPDRQGLETQYFGPGTRLLVL.